Below are 31 T cell receptor beta chains sequenced from a single sample in a study of T cell changes during pregnancy in multiple sclerosis. Assay: immunoSEQ multiplex PCR; the TCRdb copy retains only in-frame clones and omits some. This table has about 45,000 clones, 75% to 95% appearing once. Sequences were derived from CD4+ T cells from peripheral blood mononuclear cells, sampled before pregnancy. The receptors originated from a female donor with multiple sclerosis, enrolled in a pregnancy study.

This clone was seen a single time. The V and J genes are TRBV11-1 and TRBJ1-2; 8 bases are shared with TRBD1. In germline, CDR1 is SGHAT, CDR2 FQDESV (reference sequence). This CDR3 comprises 14 residues. The V and J ends lost 4 bases and 4 bases, in that order; junction bases with no gene match: 5. The CDR3 DNA is TGTGCCAGCAGCTCAGACAGGGGAGCCTATGGCTACACCTTC. It yields the protein CASSSDRGAYGYTF.

The chain employs TRBV6-5 and TRBJ2-2; D possibly corresponds to TRBD2 (6 bases). V lost 10 bases and J 4 bases, leaving 19 bases between the germline ends. Germline V gene lookup returns CDR1 MNHEY and CDR2 SVGAGI. The CDR3 sequence is 15 residues long. CDR3 bases: TGTGCCACCCATCCCAGGCGGGGAGGCACCGGGGAGCTGTTTTTT. Protein sequence: CATHPRRGGTGELFF.

The chain carries TRBV5-4 and TRBJ2-1; 8 bases match TRBD1. Trimming at V came to 0 bases and at J to 3 bases, leaving 8 bases not matched to a gene. CDR1 is SGHNT, CDR2 YYREEE, per germline (reference sequence). This CDR3 region has 17 residues. The CDR3 DNA follows: TGTGCCAGCAGCTTGGGGACCTCCGGGACAGGCTACAATGAGCAGTTCTTC. This sequence encodes CASSLGTSGTGYNEQFF.

The chain has TRBV1 and TRBJ2-3; the table calls TRBD2, which could not be checked here. TRBV1 is marked as a pseudogene. The CDR3 length is 18 residues. Here the CDR3 reads CTSSQETPSPGVADTQYF. The CDR3, as DNA: TGCACCAGCAGCCAAGAAACCCCGTCCCCGGGAGTCGCAGATACGCAGTATTTT.

The gene calls are TRBV27 and TRBJ1-1; 7 bases line up with TRBD1. With 6 bases clipped from V and 5 bases from J, the junction kept 6 bases outside the gene matches. The length of the CDR3 is 13 residues. The germline V gene has CDR1 MNHEY and CDR2 SMNVEV (reference sequence). The CDR3 DNA is TGTGCCAGCAGCCGAACAGGGGATACTGAAGCTTTCTTT. Translation: CASSRTGDTEAFF.

This clone was found a few times. The V call is TRBV5-4, the J call TRBJ2-1; TRBD1 might be the D (6 bases). Trimming removed 4 bases from V and 0 bases from J, with 11 bases in between. Germline V gene data show CDR1 as SGHNT and CDR2 as YYREEE (reference sequence). The CDR3 is made up of 15 amino acids. Written as DNA, the CDR3 is TGTGCCAGCAGCCCAGGGGTTGGCTCCTACAATGAGCAGTTCTTC. Encoded protein: CASSPGVGSYNEQFF.

The V gene is TRBV5-1, the J gene TRBJ2-1, with TRBD2 matching over 10 bases. Germline V gene lookup returns CDR1 SGHRS and CDR2 YFSETQ. Trimming removed 3 bases from V and 7 bases from J; junction bases left unmatched: 10. The CDR3 contains 16 residues. The CDR3 loop reads CASSYRASGGSNEQFF. CDR3 DNA: TGCGCCAGCAGCTACAGGGCTAGCGGGGGATCGAATGAGCAGTTCTTC.

J is TRBJ2-6 and V is TRBV18; D is unclear. Per germline, CDR1 KGHSH and CDR2 LQKENI. This CDR3 comprises 18 residues. Deletions cut 2 bases from V and 3 bases from J, with 17 bases between. CDR3 protein: CASSPDRSGLRGANVLTF. The CDR3 DNA is TGTGCCAGCTCACCAGATCGATCGGGTCTTCGTGGGGCCAACGTCCTGACTTTC.

This rearrangement joins TRBV11-1 to TRBJ2-7, with a weak D call TRBD1 (6 bases). Germline V gene data show CDR1 as SGHAT and CDR2 as FQDESV (reference sequence). Trimming took off 5 bases at V and 5 bases at J, with 19 bases between the two ends. CDR3 length: 15 residues. The CDR3 DNA reads as TGTGCCAGCAGCCTAATTAGGGGGACGAAGAACGAGCAGTACTTC. It codes for CASSLIRGTKNEQYF. Full variable domain (rest looked up from reference TRBV11-1 and TRBJ2-7): EAEVAQSPRYKITEKSQAVAFWCDPISGHATLYWYRQILGQGPELLVQFQDESVVDDSQLPKDRFSAERLKGVDSTLKIQPAELGDSAMYLCASSLIRGTKNEQYFGPGTRLTVT.

The V gene is TRBV9, the J gene TRBJ2-3, with 9 positions matching TRBD2. After removal of 0 bases from V and 5 bases from J, the junction contained 7 bases not matched to a gene. The CDR3 has 16 residues. Per germline, CDR1 SGDLS and CDR2 YYNGEE. CDR3 amino acids: CASSVGAGGPGDTQYF. The CDR3 DNA follows: TGTGCCAGCAGCGTAGGGGCGGGAGGGCCCGGAGATACGCAGTATTTT.

V and J are TRBV7-9 and TRBJ2-3, with TRBD2 matching 9 bases. With 2 bases clipped from V and 6 bases from J, the junction kept 15 bases outside the gene matches. The V gene's germline CDR1 is SEHNR and CDR2 FQNEAQ (reference sequence). The CDR3 sequence is 18 residues long. CDR3 coding DNA: TGTGCCAGCAGCTTACCCCCCGGCGGTAGCGGGAGTTTGGATACGCAGTATTTT. This gives the protein CASSLPPGGSGSLDTQYF.

The table lists this clone with a count of one. The rearrangement joins TRBV18 to TRBJ1-2; no definite D call. The CDR3 contains 13 residues. Germline lookup yields CDR1 KGHSH and CDR2 LQKENI. The V end lost 0 bases, the J end lost 5 bases, and 7 bases lay between the germline ends. The CDR3, as DNA: TGTGCCAGCTCACCACCGACTGCTTATGGCTACACCTTC. This codes for CASSPPTAYGYTF.

The genes are TRBV7-8 and TRBJ1-3, with a possible D match to TRBD1 (6 bases). Deletions cut 0 bases from V and 0 bases from J, with 9 bases between. CDR3 length: 16 amino acids. Germline CDR1 is SGHVS and CDR2 is FQNEAQ. CDR3 residues: CASSLAQGGSGNTIYF. The CDR3 DNA reads TGTGCCAGCAGCTTAGCCCAAGGGGGCTCTGGAAACACCATATATTTT.

CDR3 nucleotides: TGTGCTAGTGCCGGGAAGGTTTTTGGTCGTGGCTACACCTTC. This translates into CASAGKVFGRGYTF. The genes are TRBV12-5 and TRBJ1-2; D unresolved. The CDR3 length is 14 residues. Germline loops: CDR1 LGHNT, CDR2 FRNRAP. The V and J ends lost 7 bases and 7 bases respectively, with 19 bases between them.

The CDR3 DNA reads TGTGCCAGTAGCCCAAGGACAGGGAGGAACACCGGGGAGCTGTTTTTT. This translates into CASSPRTGRNTGELFF. This sequence joins TRBV19 and TRBJ2-2, with 8 bases fitting TRBD1. The CDR3 totals 16 residues. Germline trimming cut 6 bases from V and 1 base from J; bases unmatched to any gene: 7. Germline V CDR1 and CDR2: LNHDA, SQIVND (reference sequence).

Of note for this clone: Other DNA sequences in this sample translate to the same CDR3. The chain combines TRBV7-9 with TRBJ1-5; TRBD1 agrees at 10 bases. V gave up 6 bases and J gave up 6 bases; unmatched junction bases: 8. Germline-derived CDR1 and CDR2 are SEHNR and FQNEAQ (reference sequence). The CDR3 spans 15 residues. The CDR3 bases are TGTGCCAGCAGTCCGCCGGGACAGGGGTCTCAGCCCCAGCATTTT. This gives the protein CASSPPGQGSQPQHF.

The chain has TRBV6-5 and TRBJ2-5; 8 bases are a match to TRBD2. With V trimmed by 0 bases and J by 5 bases, 5 bases remained unmatched. The germline gives CDR1 MNHEY, CDR2 SVGAGI. This CDR3 region has 15 residues. The CDR3 region is CASSYSPAGVETQYF. In DNA, the CDR3 is TGTGCCAGCAGTTACTCGCCAGCGGGAGTGGAGACCCAGTACTTC.

This clone occurred once. The chain couples TRBV7-3 to TRBJ1-6; no clear D. This CDR3 has 14 residues. Trimming left V 5 bases short and J 9 bases short, with 14 bases between. The V gene's germline CDR1 is SGHTA and CDR2 FQGTGA. The CDR3: CASSPTPTGSPLHF. CDR3 sequence (DNA): TGTGCCAGCAGCCCTACTCCGACGGGTTCACCCCTCCACTTT.

The rearrangement uses TRBV5-4 and TRBJ2-5; 13 bases map to TRBD2. V trimming: 4 bases; J trimming: 4 bases; junction bases outside the gene matches: 10. Germline CDR1 is SGHNT and CDR2 is YYREEE (reference sequence). The CDR3 runs to 17 residues. DNA for the CDR3: TGTGCCAGCAGCCGACTAGCGGGAGGCGCCCGGGGAGAGACCCAGTACTTC. This encodes CASSRLAGGARGETQYF.

The chain employs TRBV10-2 and TRBJ2-3; a possible D gene is TRBD2 (7 bases). This CDR3 spans 14 amino acids. CDR1 is WSHSY and CDR2 is SAAADI in the germline V gene. Trimming left V 7 bases short and J 5 bases short, with 16 bases between. In DNA, the CDR3 is TGCGCCAGCAACCGTACGGGGGGCGGAGATACGCAGTATTTT. This translates into CASNRTGGGDTQYF.

In this sample, this clone turned up a few times. The V and J genes are TRBV4-2 and TRBJ1-6; 8 bases agree with TRBD1. The CDR3 has 15 amino acids. Germline V lookup: CDR1 LGHNA, CDR2 YNFKEQ. The J segment lost 10 bases and the V segment lost 0 bases, leaving 5 bases of the junction unmatched. CDR3 in amino acids: CASSQDNQGASPLHF. The CDR3 nucleotides read TGTGCCAGCAGCCAAGATAACCAGGGGGCCTCACCCCTCCACTTT.

The rearrangement uses TRBV5-1 and TRBJ2-3; 9 positions match TRBD2. The V gene end was trimmed by 5 bases and the J gene end by 6 bases; junction bases not matched to a gene: 10. Per germline, CDR1 SGHRS and CDR2 YFSETQ. CDR3 length: 15 amino acids. In nucleotides, the CDR3 is TGCGCCAGCAGAGTATTAGCGGGAGATGGGGATACGCAGTATTTT. This gives the protein CASRVLAGDGDTQYF.

J is TRBJ1-5 and V is TRBV2; perhaps TRBD1 as D (5 bases). V lost 6 bases to trimming and J lost 1 base, with 16 bases between them. The germline CDR1 and CDR2 sequences are SNHLY and FYNNEI. This CDR3 spans 16 amino acids. As DNA, the CDR3 is TGTGCCAGCAGGGGCGGGACCCCCGGGAGCAATCAGCCCCAGCATTTT. It is translated as CASRGGTPGSNQPQHF.

The rearrangement uses TRBV4-1 and TRBJ2-6; D gene ambiguous. Germline values: CDR1 MGHRA, CDR2 YSYEKL. This CDR3 contains 18 residues. Trimming removed 0 bases from V and 0 bases from J, with 12 bases in between. CDR3 nucleotide sequence: TGCGCCAGCAGCCAAGATTGGGCTCCCGGCTCTGGGGCCAACGTCCTGACTTTC. It encodes CASSQDWAPGSGANVLTF.

The V and J genes are TRBV15 and TRBJ1-5, with a weak D call TRBD1 (6 bases). V gave up 0 bases and J gave up 2 bases, with 14 bases separating them. Germline CDR1 reads LNHNV; CDR2 reads YYDKDF (reference sequence). The CDR3 loop spans 17 amino acids. CDR3 nucleotides: TGTGCCACCAGCAGAGATCTGGGGGCGCCGGGCAATCAGCCCCAGCATTTT. Translation: CATSRDLGAPGNQPQHF.

This clone was seen only a few times. The chain employs TRBV4-2 and TRBJ2-7; D ambiguous. V was cut by 11 bases and J by 7 bases, with 21 bases left in between. Germline V lookup: CDR1 LGHNA, CDR2 YNFKEQ. This CDR3 is built from 13 residues. CDR3 coding DNA: TGTGCCGACCGAGGCGACCCCTCCTTTGAGCAGTACTTC. Translation: CADRGDPSFEQYF.

The CDR3 region is CASSSRLVAPKNIQYF. The DNA of the CDR3 is TGTGCCAGCAGCTCTCGACTAGTCGCCCCCAAAAACATTCAGTACTTC. This chain joins TRBV11-3 and TRBJ2-4, with D perhaps matching TRBD2 (6 bases). The CDR3 is 16 amino acids. The germline V gene encodes CDR1 SGHNT and CDR2 YENEEA. The V gene lost 4 bases and the J gene lost 2 bases, with 15 bases spanning the gap.

This rearrangement joins TRBV15 to TRBJ2-7; D is perhaps TRBD1 (5 bases). The CDR3 contains 13 residues. Germline lookup yields CDR1 LNHNV and CDR2 YYDKDF (reference sequence). V shed 1 base and J shed 3 bases, with 7 bases lying between them. The CDR3 DNA reads TGTGCCACCAGCAGAGCTAGGGGCTACGAGCAGTACTTC. Translated: CATSRARGYEQYF.

This rearrangement joins TRBV4-2 to TRBJ2-7; 9 positions agree with TRBD1. The CDR3 totals 14 residues. Germline V gene sequence: CDR1 LGHNA, CDR2 YNFKEQ. The junction had 3 bases not matched to a gene; V was cut back by 1 base and J by 5 bases. The CDR3 DNA reads TGTGCCAGCAGCCAAGTCACAGGGGGCCACGAGCAGTACTTC. This gives the protein CASSQVTGGHEQYF.

V and J are TRBV27 and TRBJ2-1; the match to TRBD1 covers 7 bases. The V segment lost 5 bases and the J segment 2 bases; nucleotides outside the gene matches: 6. Germline V gene sequence: CDR1 MNHEY, CDR2 SMNVEV (reference sequence). The CDR3 runs to 15 residues. DNA of the CDR3: TGTGCCAGCAGTCCCGCAGGGGGAACCTACAATGAGCAGTTCTTC. It specifies CASSPAGGTYNEQFF.

This chain connects TRBV4-3 to TRBJ1-5; maybe TRBD1 (5 bases). Germline V lookup: CDR1 LGHNA, CDR2 YSLEER. The V end was cut by 0 bases, the J end by 4 bases, with 10 bases between. The CDR3 extends over 15 amino acids. The CDR3 reads CASSQEGRDNQPQHF. CDR3 DNA: TGCGCCAGCAGCCAAGAAGGCAGGGATAATCAGCCCCAGCATTTT.